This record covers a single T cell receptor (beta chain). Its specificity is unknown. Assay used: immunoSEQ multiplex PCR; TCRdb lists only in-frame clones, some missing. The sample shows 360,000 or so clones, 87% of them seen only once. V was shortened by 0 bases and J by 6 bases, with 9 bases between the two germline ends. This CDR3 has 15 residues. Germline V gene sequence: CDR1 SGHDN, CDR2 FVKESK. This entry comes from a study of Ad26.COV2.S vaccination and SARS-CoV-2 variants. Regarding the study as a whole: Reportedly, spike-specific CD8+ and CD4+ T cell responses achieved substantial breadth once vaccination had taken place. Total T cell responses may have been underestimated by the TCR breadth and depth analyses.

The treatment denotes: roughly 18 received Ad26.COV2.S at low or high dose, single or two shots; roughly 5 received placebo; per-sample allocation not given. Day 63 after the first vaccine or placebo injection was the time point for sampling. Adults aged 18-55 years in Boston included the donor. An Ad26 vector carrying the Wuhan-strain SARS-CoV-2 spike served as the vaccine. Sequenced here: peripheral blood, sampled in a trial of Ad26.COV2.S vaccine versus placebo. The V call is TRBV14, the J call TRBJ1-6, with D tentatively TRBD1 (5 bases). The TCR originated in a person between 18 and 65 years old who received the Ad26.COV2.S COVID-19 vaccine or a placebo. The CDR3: CASSQDRAINSPLHF. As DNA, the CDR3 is TGTGCCAGCAGCCAAGACAGGGCGATTAATTCACCCCTCCACTTT.